The 25 T cell receptor beta chains below come from one sample, sequenced in a study of draining lymph node invasion in breast cancer (TCRdb year 2020). For memory regulatory T cells, the sort was based on CD4+ CD45RA- CD25high cells. The library relied on bulk RNA-seq. The listed sequencing device is Illumina HiSeq 2500. The public reads were run again by TCRdb, first through fastp at Q25 and then through MiXCR, and only productive beta chains were kept. One record per CDR3 amino acid sequence lists the most common genes and DNA. This sample gives about 2,800 distinct CDR3 sequences in total; roughly 67% of them show up just once. Around 2.9% of the sample lies in the top ten. The sequenced sample consisted of sorted memory Tregs from a lymph node. The cell subset or site label, as the study defines it: CD45RA-negative sorted CD4+ T cells (memory Tconv or effector/memory Treg). Receptors were obtained from a female donor with luminal breast cancer.

The chain joins TRBV9 to TRBJ2-1, with 10 bases aligning to TRBD2. Trimming took 10 bases from V and 4 from J; bases not matched to a gene: 14. CDR1 is SGDLS, CDR2 YYNGEE, per germline. This CDR3 has 16 residues. The CDR3 loop is CASQPSGGASYNEQFF. The CDR3 nucleotides are TGTGCCTCCCAACCCAGCGGGGGGGCCAGTTACAATGAGCAGTTCTTC. The full variable domain, in which reference TRBV9 and TRBJ2-1 provide the parts outside the CDR3, is DSGVTQTPKHLITATGQRVTLRCSPRSGDLSVYWYQQSLDQGLQFLIQYYNGEERAKGNILERFSAQQFPDLHSELNLSSLELGDSALYFCASQPSGGASYNEQFFGPGTRLTVL.

This rearrangement joins TRBV5-1 to TRBJ2-1; a possible D gene is TRBD1 (6 bases). The CDR3 loop spans 18 amino acids. Trimming left V 5 bases short and J 1 base short, with 22 bases between. Germline CDR1 reads SGHRS; CDR2 reads YFSETQ. CDR3 sequence reads: CASRGALGASASYNEQFF. CDR3 DNA sequence: TGCGCCAGCAGGGGTGCCTTGGGGGCCTCTGCTTCCTACAATGAGCAGTTCTTC.

This clonotype showed up just a few times. V usage is TRBV6-5 and J usage is TRBJ2-2; D not certain. Trimming cost V 4 bases and J 4 bases, with 4 bases left between them. The CDR3 sequence is 12 residues long. Germline CDR1 reads MNHEY; CDR2 reads SVGAGI. CDR3 region: CASSFVTGELFF. The DNA for the CDR3 is TGTGCCAGCAGTTTCGTCACCGGGGAGCTGTTTTTT.

J is TRBJ1-1 and V is TRBV27, with unresolved D. The CDR3 spans 13 residues. V lost 3 bases, J lost 3 bases, and 8 bases lay in between. Per germline, CDR1 MNHEY and CDR2 SMNVEV (reference sequence). CDR3 sequence (DNA): TGTGCCAGCAGTTTCAAGGGAGACACTGAAGCTTTCTTT. Translating it yields CASSFKGDTEAFF.

The chain is built from TRBV28 and TRBJ1-4; weak D call: TRBD1 (5 bases). CDR3 length: 14 amino acids. Germline CDR1 MDHEN, CDR2 SYDVKM. Trimming took off 2 bases at V and 6 bases at J, with 10 bases between the two ends. In DNA, the CDR3 is TGTGCCAGCAGTTTAGGGGGGATGGATGAAAAACTGTTTTTT. Protein: CASSLGGMDEKLFF. Together with reference TRBV28 and TRBJ1-4, the CDR3 gives the full variable domain: DVKVTQSSRYLVKRTGEKVFLECVQDMDHENMFWYRQDPGLGLRLIYFSYDVKMKEKGDIPEGYSVSREKKERFSLILESASTNQTSMYLCASSLGGMDEKLFFGSGTQLSVL.

In nucleotides, the CDR3 is TGTGCCAGCACCATTCCCGGGACGAAAGATGAAGCTTTCTTT. Protein sequence: CASTIPGTKDEAFF. The chain joins TRBV12-3 or TRBV12-4 to TRBJ1-1, with D possibly TRBD1 on 5 matching bases. This CDR3 region has 14 residues. With 7 bases removed from V and 7 bases from J, the gap between germline ends came to 19 bases.

This chain connects TRBV3-1 to TRBJ1-3, with a possible D match to TRBD1 (6 bases). The CDR3 length is 18 residues. The germline CDR1 and CDR2 sequences are LGHDT and YNNKEL (reference sequence). V gave up 0 bases and J gave up 0 bases, with 15 bases separating them. CDR3 region: CASSQEGTQDLSGNTIYF. CDR3 in DNA: TGTGCCAGCAGCCAAGAGGGGACACAGGATCTCTCTGGAAACACCATATATTTT. Full variable domain (rest looked up from reference TRBV3-1 and TRBJ1-3): DTAVSQTPKYLVTQMGNDKSIKCEQNLGHDTMYWYKQDSKKFLKIMFSYNNKELIINETVPNRFSPKSPDKAHLNLHINSLELGDSAVYFCASSQEGTQDLSGNTIYFGEGSWLTVV.

The V call is TRBV11-2, the J call TRBJ2-1; maybe TRBD2 (5 bases). This CDR3 spans 12 amino acids. Looked up from germline, CDR1 is SGHAT and CDR2 is FQNNGV. V was cut by 4 bases and J by 12 bases, with 13 bases left in between. The DNA for the CDR3 is TGTGCCAGCAGCTCTTCGGGGAGTCGGCAGTTCTTC. This sequence encodes CASSSSGSRQFF.

The chain is built from TRBV5-1 and TRBJ2-1, with 7 positions matching TRBD1. The CDR3 has 19 residues. The germline V gene has CDR1 SGHRS and CDR2 YFSETQ. The trim removed 9 bases at V and 0 bases at J, leaving 21 bases unmatched. In DNA form, the CDR3 reads TGCGCCATCCAAGATGAAGGGACAGATATGACCGACTCCTACAATGAGCAGTTCTTC. It is translated as CAIQDEGTDMTDSYNEQFF.

A note on this clonotype: A much larger clone differs by one base, so this may be a read error. The gene calls are TRBV4-1 and TRBJ1-3; possible D gene TRBD1, 6 bases. The CDR3 has 16 amino acids. The germline CDR1 and CDR2 sequences are MGHRA and YSYEKL. V gave up 5 bases and J gave up 4 bases, with 18 bases separating them. CDR3 residues: CASSWRQETKGNTIYF. CDR3 bases: TGCGCCAGCAGCTGGAGACAGGAAACCAAAGGAAACACCATATATTTT.

This clonotype was found once. The V gene is TRBV15, the J gene TRBJ2-2, with 9 bases identical to TRBD1. Germline V gene sequence: CDR1 LNHNV, CDR2 YYDKDF (reference sequence). V lost 4 bases, J lost 8 bases, and 5 bases stayed unmatched. The CDR3 extends over 14 amino acids. The CDR3 loop is CATSINRGRGELFF. In DNA form, the CDR3 reads TGTGCCACCAGCATAAACAGGGGGCGAGGGGAGCTGTTTTTT.

J is TRBJ1-1 and V is TRBV7-6; D is undetermined. Germline CDR1 is SGHVS and CDR2 is FNYEAQ. The V gene lost 5 bases and the J gene lost 1 base, with 5 bases spanning the gap. The CDR3 extends over 12 amino acids. The CDR3 DNA reads TGTGCCAGCAGCGGACCGAACACTGAAGCTTTCTTT. As protein: CASSGPNTEAFF. The whole variable domain, remainder taken from reference TRBV7-6 and TRBJ1-1, is GAGVSQSPRYKVTKRGQDVALRCDPISGHVSLYWYRQALGQGPEFLTYFNYEAQQDKSGLPNDRFSAERPEGSISTLTIQRTEQRDSAMYRCASSGPNTEAFFGQGTRLTVV.

Only a few counts were recorded for this clonotype. The chain links TRBV7-2 to TRBJ2-7, with 12 bases fitting TRBD2. Germline lookup yields CDR1 SGHTA and CDR2 FQGNSA. V gave up 5 bases and J gave up 5 bases; unmatched junction bases: 7. This CDR3 is 15 amino acids long. The CDR3 protein is CASSITSGGTNEQYF. In nucleotides, the CDR3 is TGTGCCAGCAGCATAACTAGCGGGGGGACTAACGAGCAGTACTTC.

The V gene is TRBV6-1, the J gene TRBJ1-1; no clear D. Germline V gene sequence: CDR1 MNHNS, CDR2 SASEGT. The CDR3 runs 14 residues. Trimming stripped 2 bases from V and 4 bases from J, with 11 bases between. This chain's CDR3 is CASSESRARTEAFF. In nucleotides, the CDR3 is TGTGCCAGCAGTGAATCAAGGGCTCGCACTGAAGCTTTCTTT.

This chain connects TRBV6-5 to TRBJ2-7; D might be TRBD2 (5 bases). Deletions cut 5 bases from V and 3 bases from J, with 5 bases between. CDR3 length equals 11 residues. Germline V lookup: CDR1 MNHEY, CDR2 SVGAGI. The CDR3 DNA sequence: TGTGCCAGCAGTCGGGGCTACGAGCAGTACTTC. Translating it yields CASSRGYEQYF.

The rearrangement joins TRBV4-1 to TRBJ1-2, with 8 bases that match TRBD1. This CDR3 comprises 15 residues. Germline CDR1 is MGHRA and CDR2 is YSYEKL. V shed 4 bases and J 5 bases; nucleotides not matched to a gene: 9. Here the CDR3 reads CASSPGQGGGYGYTF. The CDR3 nucleotides are TGCGCCAGCAGCCCAGGACAGGGCGGAGGGTATGGCTACACCTTC.

This clonotype was detected a few times. The chain carries TRBV20-1 and TRBJ2-5; 11 nucleotides align to TRBD2. The length of the CDR3 is 14 residues. The junction had 5 bases not matched to a gene; V was cut back by 7 bases and J by 1 base. Per the germline V gene, CDR1 is DFQATT and CDR2 is SNEGSKA (reference sequence). This CDR3 is CSGTGTSGQETQYF. The DNA for the CDR3 is TGCAGTGGCACCGGGACTAGCGGCCAAGAGACCCAGTACTTC.

The rearrangement uses TRBV6-1 and TRBJ1-1; possible D gene TRBD1, 5 bases. Germline V gene lookup returns CDR1 MNHNS and CDR2 SASEGT. V lost 5 bases and J 9 bases, leaving 16 bases between the germline ends. The CDR3 is made up of 13 amino acids. This CDR3 is CASSKGVVDKAFF. As DNA, the CDR3 is TGTGCCAGCAGTAAAGGGGTGGTAGATAAAGCTTTCTTT.

This clonotype has more than one count but fewer than ten. The V call is TRBV20-1, the J call TRBJ2-3; 14 nucleotides line up with TRBD2. Per germline, CDR1 DFQATT and CDR2 SNEGSKA (reference sequence). The CDR3 sequence is 15 residues long. Trimming took 6 bases from V and 5 from J; bases not matched to a gene: 7. CDR3 loop: CSAGTSGGSGDTQYF. CDR3 DNA: TGCAGTGCCGGGACTAGCGGGGGATCAGGAGATACGCAGTATTTT.

Notes on this clonotype: At one end, the junction sequence differs from germline, possibly due to a read error. The CDR3 DNA is TGTGCCAGCAGTATTCTAGCGGGGGCCCTCCAAGGGACCCAGTACTTC. It codes for CASSILAGALQGTQYF. V is TRBV25-1 and J is TRBJ2-5; TRBD2 aligns across 10 bases. The germline CDR1 and CDR2 sequences are MGHDK and SYGVNS. The CDR3 loop spans 16 amino acids.

For the CDR3, the DNA is TGTGCCAGTAGCCCAGTCGGCGGGGGCCAAGAGACCCAGTACTTC. Its protein is CASSPVGGGQETQYF. The chain is built from TRBV19 and TRBJ2-5, with 7 positions matching TRBD2. Germline values: CDR1 LNHDA, CDR2 SQIVND (reference sequence). This CDR3 region has 15 residues. V lost 6 bases and J lost 1; bases outside the gene matches: 8.

This chain connects TRBV9 to TRBJ2-1, with D perhaps matching TRBD1 or TRBD2 (6 bases each). CDR3 length: 14 residues. V was pared by 3 bases and J by 2 bases, with 9 bases between. Germline lookup yields CDR1 SGDLS and CDR2 YYNGEE. CDR3 DNA sequence: TGTGCCAGCAGCGAGGGGGGACCCTACAATGAGCAGTTCTTC. This sequence encodes CASSEGGPYNEQFF.

The V and J genes are TRBV6-6 and TRBJ1-3, with D unresolved. The CDR3 loop spans 16 amino acids. Germline CDR1 reads MNHNY; CDR2 reads SVGAGI (reference sequence). The V end was cut by 6 bases, the J end by 0 bases, with 15 bases between. The CDR3 here is CASSPLGSHSGNTIYF. DNA for the CDR3: TGTGCCAGCAGCCCCCTAGGATCCCACTCTGGAAACACCATATATTTT.

This rearrangement joins TRBV11-3 to TRBJ2-1, with D perhaps assigned TRBD1 or TRBD2 (5 bases each). The V end was cut by 6 bases, the J end by 10 bases, with 16 bases between. The CDR3 consists of 13 residues. Germline loops: CDR1 SGHNT, CDR2 YENEEA. The chain's CDR3 is CASSLTGGTEQFF. In DNA, the CDR3 is TGTGCCAGCAGTTTGACTGGGGGTACGGAGCAGTTCTTC.

The CDR3 sequence is CASRDQGNEAFF. CDR3 coding DNA: TGTGCCAGCAGGGATCAAGGTAATGAAGCTTTCTTT. The gene calls are TRBV28 and TRBJ1-1; D uncertain. Germline CDR1 is MDHEN and CDR2 is SYDVKM. V shed 6 bases and J shed 7 bases, with 12 bases lying between them. The CDR3 runs 12 residues.